This passage covers 13 T cell receptor beta chains from one sample sequenced in a study of blood T cell repertoires in COVID-19. Some clones are missing from TCRdb's copy, which holds only in-frame ones; the method was immunoSEQ multiplex PCR. The profile shows about 51,000 clones, approximately 90% of them singletons. Source material: peripheral blood. These receptors originate from a man aged 50 to 59 with acute or convalescent COVID-19.

The rearrangement joins TRBV2 to TRBJ1-2; no firm D call. The CDR3 contains 13 residues. In germline, CDR1 is SNHLY, CDR2 FYNNEI. V shed 4 bases and J shed 4 bases, with 10 bases lying between them. The CDR3 loop reads CASSAKLLYGYTF. In DNA, the CDR3 is TGTGCCAGCAGTGCGAAGCTTCTCTATGGCTACACCTTC.

This chain joins TRBV5-1 and TRBJ2-5; no clear D. The CDR3 loop spans 13 amino acids. The germline V gene has CDR1 SGHRS and CDR2 YFSETQ. Trimming removed 4 bases from V and 4 bases from J, with 11 bases in between. CDR3 sequence reads: CASSPGSRETQYF. In nucleotides, the CDR3 is TGCGCCAGCAGCCCCGGGTCCAGAGAGACCCAGTACTTC.

V is TRBV15 and J is TRBJ2-1; possible D gene TRBD2, 6 bases. CDR1 and CDR2 (germline): LNHNV, YYDKDF (reference sequence). Trimming shortened V by 0 bases and J by 14 bases, and 14 bases separated the two germline ends. The length of the CDR3 is 13 residues. The DNA of the CDR3 is TGTGCCACCAGCAGAGATCCGGGGACTGGGGAGTTCTTC. Translating gives CATSRDPGTGEFF.

This CDR3 reads CAWSTHGGAYEQYF. Written as DNA, the CDR3 is TGTGCCTGGAGTACCCACGGCGGGGCCTACGAGCAGTACTTC. This chain connects TRBV30 to TRBJ2-7, with D maybe TRBD2 (6 bases). With 2 bases removed from V and 2 bases from J, the gap between germline ends came to 13 bases. The CDR3 has 14 amino acids. The germline CDR1 and CDR2 sequences are GTSNPN and SVGIG (reference sequence).

The gene calls are TRBV7-8 and TRBJ1-5; a weak D match, TRBD1 (5 bases). The CDR3 runs to 16 residues. The V gene's germline CDR1 is SGHVS and CDR2 FQNEAQ. V was shortened by 2 bases and J by 3 bases, with 14 bases between the two germline ends. This CDR3 reads CASSLLSGQTNQPQHF. CDR3 nucleotides: TGTGCCAGCAGCTTATTGTCAGGACAAACCAATCAGCCCCAGCATTTT.

The V and J genes are TRBV24-1 and TRBJ2-3; 7 bases line up with TRBD2. The germline V gene encodes CDR1 KGHDR and CDR2 SFDVKD. CDR3 length: 16 amino acids. The J segment lost 0 bases and the V segment lost 3 bases, leaving 5 bases of the junction unmatched. CDR3 protein: CATSDASGVSTDTQYF. CDR3 coding DNA: TGTGCCACCAGTGATGCCAGCGGGGTGAGCACAGATACGCAGTATTTT.

The rearrangement links TRBV6-1 to TRBJ2-1; D is possibly TRBD2 (7 bases). The germline CDR1 and CDR2 sequences are MNHNS and SASEGT. Trimming stripped 2 bases from V and 0 bases from J, with 11 bases between. This CDR3 region has 16 residues. CDR3 sequence: CASSESGGHSYNEQFF. DNA for the CDR3: TGTGCCAGCAGTGAATCGGGGGGCCACTCCTACAATGAGCAGTTCTTC.

CDR3 loop: CASRVSGGDNTGELFF. The CDR3 DNA follows: TGTGCCAGCAGGGTCAGCGGGGGGGACAACACCGGGGAGCTGTTTTTT. The V gene is TRBV11-2, the J gene TRBJ2-2; 10 nucleotides match TRBD2. J was trimmed by 2 bases and V by 6 bases; bases with no gene match: 6. Germline V gene sequence: CDR1 SGHAT, CDR2 FQNNGV. The CDR3 spans 16 residues.

The chain recombines TRBV5-1 with TRBJ2-2; D is possibly TRBD2 (5 bases). Germline CDR1 and CDR2: SGHRS and YFSETQ. CDR3 size: 14 residues. Trimming stripped 4 bases from V and 5 bases from J, with 12 bases between. For the CDR3, the DNA is TGCGCCAGCAGCCAGGTGGAGGCGACCGGGGAGCTGTTTTTT. This translates into CASSQVEATGELFF.

This chain joins TRBV9 and TRBJ1-5; D unresolved. The V end lost 0 bases, the J end lost 1 base, and 11 bases lay between the germline ends. The CDR3 runs to 16 residues. The germline gives CDR1 SGDLS, CDR2 YYNGEE. CDR3 in amino acids: CASSVGPGTSNQPQHF. As DNA, the CDR3 is TGTGCCAGCAGCGTAGGGCCAGGTACGAGCAATCAGCCCCAGCATTTT.

In its sample, this clone was seen once. Other DNA variants within this sample encode the same CDR3. The chain employs TRBV18 and TRBJ2-7, with D maybe TRBD1 (6 bases). Germline V gives CDR1 KGHSH, CDR2 LQKENI. V lost 1 base and J lost 0, with 7 bases in between. The CDR3 runs to 14 residues. The CDR3 protein is CASSPLDSSYEQYF. The CDR3 bases are TGTGCCAGCTCACCACTGGACAGCTCCTACGAGCAGTACTTC.

The rearrangement links TRBV19 to TRBJ1-2; D possibly corresponds to TRBD1 (6 bases). This CDR3 spans 14 amino acids. In germline, CDR1 is LNHDA, CDR2 SQIVND (reference sequence). V lost 7 bases and J lost 3, with 15 bases in between. The CDR3 is CASTQEGGDYGYTF. CDR3 bases: TGTGCCAGTACCCAGGAGGGGGGGGACTATGGCTACACCTTC.

V is TRBV12-5 and J is TRBJ2-7; D perhaps matches TRBD1 (6 bases). Germline-derived CDR1 and CDR2 are LGHNT and FRNRAP. V lost 9 bases to trimming and J lost 3 bases, with 15 bases between them. The CDR3 runs to 13 residues. CDR3 amino acids: CASLRGQHYEQYF. DNA for the CDR3: TGTGCTAGCCTTAGAGGACAGCACTACGAGCAGTACTTC.